This TCR beta chain was identified during a study of shared clonotypes between healthy human individuals (dated by TCRdb to 2019 to 2021). Turning to the overall study: The cohort included a few men and a couple of women between 18 and 49 years of age. For each donor, three plates each were used for CD4 naive and CD4 memory, two plates were used for CD8 naive, and one plate was used for CD8 memory. The study deeply sequenced blood TCR repertoires of roughly five healthy adults to estimate repertoire size and the extent of clonotype sharing between individuals. Libraries were prepared and TCR repertoires were sequenced by different laboratories using diverse techniques, in order to increase sequencing depth and limit assay-specific biases. Per donor, leukapheresis produced somewhere between about 0.9 and 9 billion PBMCs. What the authors observed across the whole study: Pairwise subsampling led to the expectation that sequencing depth would affect the degree of clonotype sharing among donors. Sharing across several donors was observed for approximately 4.6% of naive CD4, over 3% of naive CD8, 2% to 2.5% of memory CD4, and roughly 0.43% of memory CD8 clonotypes. Compared with non-shared clonotypes, the clonotypes found in all four sorted-subset donors had higher generation probabilities. Naive subsets generally had larger estimated clonotype richness than memory subsets. Only blood was sampled, and tissue TCR repertoires likely differ from those in blood. Even with the large sequencing depth, rarefaction of the sorted-subset datasets indicated that sequencing was incomplete. Because the study included only a small number of donors, the genetic and exposure-history diversity represented was limited.

Using the deep immunoSEQ assay, TCR CDR3 regions were amplified from genomic DNA by multiplex PCR. Extracted genomic DNA from each cell subset was spread evenly across all wells of several immunoSEQ 96-well plates, with each plate serving as a replicate. Each replicate PCR for sorted subsets received about 220 ng genomic DNA, equal to about 30,000 T cell genomes. The purified libraries were quantified using a Qubit 3.0 fluorometer, sized with a Bioanalyzer 2100, and then quantified again using the KAPA Library Quantification kit. Each immunoSEQ 96-well plate was sequenced on its own single-read 150-cycle Illumina NextSeq 550 flow cell. The paper's data handling went like this. The immunoSEQ output contained only junctional sequences without quality scores, so filtering could not match that applied to full-length reads. Sequences were annotated with PyIR, a Python wrapper for IgBLAST v1.9, and V/J genes and CDR3 were assigned using IMGT germline references. Reads were removed for weak V/J assignments (E-value above 1e-6), missing CDR3, stop codons, out-of-frame junctions, or ambiguous translated residues. V3J clonotypes were defined by identical inferred V gene, J gene, and CDR3 amino acid sequence. Percentage overlap between repertoires was calculated by dividing the number of shared unique clonotypes by the size of the smaller repertoire. Three approaches were used to assess repertoire richness: RTK rarefaction, the Chao1 estimator, and Recon v2.1 estimates of unobserved clonotypes. For all TCRbeta clonotypes obtained by the gDNA method from a handful of donors, generation probabilities were computed with OLGA. Imported from immuneACCESS, the table was reduced by TCRdb to in-frame sequences with V and J called. These copies leave out some clones; in studies compared against another copy, an unresolved V gene accounts for under half, and the cause of the remainder is not known. The D gene and trimming were derived from the DNA, and the V and J assignments and clone size from that table. The sample data list approximately 2,000,000 clones, and 90% to 95% of these were observed just once. Of the sample, about 1.7% falls within the top ten clones.

Trimming at the junction amounts to 0 bases on V and 2 bases on J, and the germline ends lie 16 bases apart. The CDR3 runs 18 amino acids, cysteine and phenylalanine included. Just the 54-base CDR3 DNA is kept, in frame starting at base 1. Taken from the germline V gene, the CDR1 and CDR2 loops are MGHRA and YSYEKL. CD8 naive samples were obtained by positive selection for CCR7 among CD45RO-negative cells, yielding a CD45RA+CCR7+ population from which TemRA cells were excluded. The donors were healthy, HIV-negative adults with no recently reported acute infections or vaccinations. All donors were Caucasian adults living in Nashville, Tennessee, USA. After blood collection by leukapheresis, PBMCs were isolated using Ficoll-Histopaque density gradient centrifugation and then cryopreserved in the vapor phase of liquid nitrogen. Purity and quantity of every magnetically sorted T cell population were checked by analytical flow cytometry. Genomic DNA was isolated from every sorted fraction and measured by UV absorbance on a Nanodrop 2000c.

Points on this clone: The clone's antigen remains unknown. No base qualities exist here, and no much larger clone lies one base off it.

This TCR derives from a man in his late teens or twenties in good health. Some clones in this sample may be carry-over from other donors' samples. This receptor chain uses TRBV4-1 and TRBJ1-4; a weak D assignment points to TRBD1 (5 bases agree). Sequenced: naive CD8+ T cells from PBMCs. The sample's cell subset or site label, decoded: CD45RA+CCR7+. CDR3 reads: CASSQEFSRGVTNEKLFF. The DNA sequence follows: TGCGCCAGCAGCCAAGAATTTAGTCGGGGGGTTACTAATGAAAAACTGTTTTTT.